This T cell receptor (beta chain) was recorded in a study of CD8+ T cells in alopecia areata. Isolated RNA was reverse transcribed into cDNA used as the sequencing template. The assay was immunoSEQ multiplex PCR, and TCRdb's table has in-frame clones only and misses some. The sample shows some 180,000 clones, around 51% of them seen only once. With V trimmed by 5 bases and J by 4 bases, 3 bases remained unmatched. Per the germline V gene, CDR1 is GTSNPN and CDR2 is SVGIG (reference sequence). This CDR3 has 13 amino acids. Treatment meaning: oral pan-JAK inhibitor, 5-10 mg twice daily. Both peripheral blood and punch biopsies of lesional scalp skin were obtained from patients who had alopecia areata.

The material sequenced was CD8+ T cells sorted from blood, taken at approximately week 51, from a patient treated with tofacitinib. This rearrangement joins TRBV30 to TRBJ2-7; 12 nucleotides agree with TRBD1. The sequence derives from a human donor with alopecia areata. The CDR3 spells CAWGTGGGYEQYF. The CDR3 DNA reads as TGTGCCTGGGGGACAGGGGGCGGGTACGAGCAGTACTTC.